The clone carrying this TCR beta chain has ten or more counts. The sample comes from a study of T cells in Graves' hyperthyroidism and ophthalmopathy. The CDR3 length is 12 residues. Germline assignment: CDR1 SQVTM and CDR2 ANQGSEA. Trimming stripped 4 bases from V and 7 bases from J, with 11 bases between. What was amplified from RNA transcripts were TCR beta CDR3 regions. HTBI primers were the set used in a first-round RT-PCR of the TCR CDR3. TCRdb re-derived calls from the multiplex PCR reads in MiXCR, one entry per CDR3 protein. Counted here are 350,000 to 400,000 distinct CDR3 sequences, approximately 15% occurring once; the ten biggest clones make up about 11%.

The J gene is TRBJ2-1, the V gene TRBV29-1; D possibly corresponds to TRBD1 (5 bases). This receptor was taken from a woman aged 55-70 years with Graves' hyperthyroidism. The sequenced sample consisted of blood. As DNA, the CDR3 is TGCAGCGTTGTACTAAGGGGTAATGAGCAGTTCTTC. It specifies CSVVLRGNEQFF.